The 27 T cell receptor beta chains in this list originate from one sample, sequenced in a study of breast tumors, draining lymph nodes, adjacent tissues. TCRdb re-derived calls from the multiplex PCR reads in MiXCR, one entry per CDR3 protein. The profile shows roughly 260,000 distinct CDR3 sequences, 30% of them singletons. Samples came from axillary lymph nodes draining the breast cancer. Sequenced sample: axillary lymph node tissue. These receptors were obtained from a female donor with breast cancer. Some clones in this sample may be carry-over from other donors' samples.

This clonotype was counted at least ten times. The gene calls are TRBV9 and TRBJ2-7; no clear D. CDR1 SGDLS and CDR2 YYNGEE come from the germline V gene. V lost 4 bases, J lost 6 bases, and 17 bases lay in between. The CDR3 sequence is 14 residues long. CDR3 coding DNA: TGTGCCAGCAGCCTCAGGACGGATAGAGGCGAGCAGTACTTC. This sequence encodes CASSLRTDRGEQYF.

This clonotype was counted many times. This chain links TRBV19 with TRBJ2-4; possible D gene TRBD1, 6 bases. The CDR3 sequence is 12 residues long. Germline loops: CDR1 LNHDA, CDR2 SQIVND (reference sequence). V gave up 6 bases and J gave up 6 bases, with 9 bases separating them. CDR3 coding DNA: TGTGCCAGTAGCCCGGACAGAAACATTCAGTACTTC. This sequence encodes CASSPDRNIQYF.

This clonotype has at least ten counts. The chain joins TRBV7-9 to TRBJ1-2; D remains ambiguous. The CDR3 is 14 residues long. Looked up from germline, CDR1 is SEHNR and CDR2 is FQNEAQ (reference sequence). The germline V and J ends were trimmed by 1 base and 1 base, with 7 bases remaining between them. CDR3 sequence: CASSLGLLNYGYTF. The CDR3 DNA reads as TGTGCCAGCAGCTTAGGGCTTCTTAACTATGGCTACACCTTC.

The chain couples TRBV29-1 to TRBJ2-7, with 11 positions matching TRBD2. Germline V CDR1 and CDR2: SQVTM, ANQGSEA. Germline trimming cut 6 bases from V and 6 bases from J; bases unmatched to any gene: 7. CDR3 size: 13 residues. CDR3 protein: CSVLAGGPSEQYF. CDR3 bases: TGCAGCGTGTTAGCGGGAGGGCCCTCCGAGCAGTACTTC.

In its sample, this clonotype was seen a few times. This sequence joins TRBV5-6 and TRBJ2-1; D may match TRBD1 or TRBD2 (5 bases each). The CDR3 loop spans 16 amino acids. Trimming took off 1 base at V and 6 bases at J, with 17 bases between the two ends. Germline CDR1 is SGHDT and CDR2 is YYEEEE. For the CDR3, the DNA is TGTGCCAGCAGCTTGCTTGGGTCCCCTGGGGGCAATGAGCAGTTCTTC. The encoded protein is CASSLLGSPGGNEQFF.

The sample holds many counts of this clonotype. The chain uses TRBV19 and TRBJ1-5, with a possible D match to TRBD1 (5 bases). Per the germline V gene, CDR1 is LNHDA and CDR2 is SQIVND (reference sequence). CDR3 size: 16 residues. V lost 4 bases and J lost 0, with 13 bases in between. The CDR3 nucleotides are TGTGCCAGTAGTACGGGGCAGGAGAATAGCAATCAGCCCCAGCATTTT. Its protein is CASSTGQENSNQPQHF.

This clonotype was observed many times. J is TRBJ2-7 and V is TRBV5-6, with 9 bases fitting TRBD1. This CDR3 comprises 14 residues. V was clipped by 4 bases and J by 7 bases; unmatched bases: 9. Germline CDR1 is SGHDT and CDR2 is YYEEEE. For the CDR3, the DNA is TGTGCCAGCAGCAATTTACAGGGGACAGGGGAGCAGTACTTC. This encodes CASSNLQGTGEQYF.

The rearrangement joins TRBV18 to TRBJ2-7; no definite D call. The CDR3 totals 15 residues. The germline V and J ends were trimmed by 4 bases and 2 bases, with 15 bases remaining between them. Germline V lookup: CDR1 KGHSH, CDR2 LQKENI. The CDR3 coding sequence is TGTGCCAGCTCACTAACGGGCGGTAGGCCCTACGAGCAGTACTTC. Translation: CASSLTGGRPYEQYF.

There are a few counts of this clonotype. CDR3 protein: CASSRGTSGRSETQYF. In DNA form, the CDR3 reads TGTGCCAGCAGCCGAGGGACTAGCGGGAGAAGTGAGACCCAGTACTTC. The chain combines TRBV3-1 with TRBJ2-5, with 14 bases identical to TRBD2. Germline values: CDR1 LGHDT, CDR2 YNNKEL (reference sequence). The CDR3 length is 16 residues. V trimming: 4 bases; J trimming: 5 bases; junction bases outside the gene matches: 6.

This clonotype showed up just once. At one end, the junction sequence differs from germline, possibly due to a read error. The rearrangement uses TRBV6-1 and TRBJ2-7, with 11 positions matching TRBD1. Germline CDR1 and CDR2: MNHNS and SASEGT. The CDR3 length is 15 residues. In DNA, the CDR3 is TGTGCCAGCGGTGAGCGGACAGGGGGCGTTTCCGAGCAGTACTTC. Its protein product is CASGERTGGVSEQYF.

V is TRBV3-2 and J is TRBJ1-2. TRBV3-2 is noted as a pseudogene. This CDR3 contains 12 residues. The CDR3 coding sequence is TGTGCCAGCAGCCAAGATTCCAGGAAAAGATTCTTC. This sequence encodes CASSQDSRKRFF.

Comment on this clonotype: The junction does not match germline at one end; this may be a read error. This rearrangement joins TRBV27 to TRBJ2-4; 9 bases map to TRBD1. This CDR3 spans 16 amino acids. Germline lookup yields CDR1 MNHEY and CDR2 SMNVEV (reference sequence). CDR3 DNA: TGTGCCACCAGTTTAGGGACAGGGCGAGCCAAAAACATTCAGTACTTC. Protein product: CATSLGTGRAKNIQYF.

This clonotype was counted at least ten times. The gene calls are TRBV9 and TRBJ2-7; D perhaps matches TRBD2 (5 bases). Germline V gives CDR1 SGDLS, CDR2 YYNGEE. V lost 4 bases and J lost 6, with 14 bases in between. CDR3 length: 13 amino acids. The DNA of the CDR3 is TGTGCCAGCAGCTCGGCCGCGGCGGGCGAGCAGTACTTC. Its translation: CASSSAAAGEQYF.

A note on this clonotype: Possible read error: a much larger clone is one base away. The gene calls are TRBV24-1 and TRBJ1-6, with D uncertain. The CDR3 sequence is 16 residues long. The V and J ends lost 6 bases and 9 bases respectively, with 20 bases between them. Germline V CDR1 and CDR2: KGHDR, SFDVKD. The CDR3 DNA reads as TGTGCCACCAGTTTAGATGGCCGAGCGACGGGTTCACCCCTCCACTTT. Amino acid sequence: CATSLDGRATGSPLHF.

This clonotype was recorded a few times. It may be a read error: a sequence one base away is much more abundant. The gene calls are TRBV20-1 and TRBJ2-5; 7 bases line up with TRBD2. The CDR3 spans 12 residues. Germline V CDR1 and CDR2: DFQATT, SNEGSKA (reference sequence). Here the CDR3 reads CSARDRGETPYF. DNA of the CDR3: TGCAGTGCTAGAGATCGGGGGGAGACCCCGTACTTC.

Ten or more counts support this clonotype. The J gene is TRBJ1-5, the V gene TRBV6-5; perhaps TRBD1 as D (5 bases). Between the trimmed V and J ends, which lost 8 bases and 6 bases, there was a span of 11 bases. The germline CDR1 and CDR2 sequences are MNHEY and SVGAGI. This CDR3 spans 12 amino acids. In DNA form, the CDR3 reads TGTGCCAGCGGTGGGGGAGGTCAGCCCCAGCATTTT. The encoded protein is CASGGGGQPQHF.

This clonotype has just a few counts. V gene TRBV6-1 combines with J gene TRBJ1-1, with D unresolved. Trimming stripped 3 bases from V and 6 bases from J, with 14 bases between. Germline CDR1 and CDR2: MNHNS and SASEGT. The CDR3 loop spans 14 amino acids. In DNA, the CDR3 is TGTGCCAGCAGTGAGAGGGTTTCGGGAGCTGAAGCTTTCTTT. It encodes CASSERVSGAEAFF.

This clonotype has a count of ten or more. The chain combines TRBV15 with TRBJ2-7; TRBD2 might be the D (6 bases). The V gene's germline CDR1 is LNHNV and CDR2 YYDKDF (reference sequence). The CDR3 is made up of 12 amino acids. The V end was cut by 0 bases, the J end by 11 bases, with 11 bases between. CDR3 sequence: CATSRDNSGKYF. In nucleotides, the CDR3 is TGTGCCACCAGCAGAGATAATAGCGGAAAGTACTTC.

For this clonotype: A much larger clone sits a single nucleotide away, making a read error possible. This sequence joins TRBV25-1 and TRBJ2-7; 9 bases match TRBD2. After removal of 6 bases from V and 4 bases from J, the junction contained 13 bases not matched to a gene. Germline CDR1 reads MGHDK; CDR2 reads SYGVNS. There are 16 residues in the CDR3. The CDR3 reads CASSLVAGGPPYEQYF. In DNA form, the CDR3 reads TGTGCCAGCAGCTTAGTGGCGGGAGGGCCTCCGTACGAGCAGTACTTC.

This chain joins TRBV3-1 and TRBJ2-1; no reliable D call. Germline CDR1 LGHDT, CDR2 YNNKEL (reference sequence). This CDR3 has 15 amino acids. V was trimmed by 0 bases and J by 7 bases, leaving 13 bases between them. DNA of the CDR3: TGTGCCAGCAGCCAAGATTCTGCTAGACATAATGAGCAGTTCTTC. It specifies CASSQDSARHNEQFF.

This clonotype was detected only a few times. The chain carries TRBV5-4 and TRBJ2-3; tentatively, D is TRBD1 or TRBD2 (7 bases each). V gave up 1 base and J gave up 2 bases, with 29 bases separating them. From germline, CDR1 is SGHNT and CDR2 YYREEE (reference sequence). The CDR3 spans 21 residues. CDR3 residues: CASSLKKFGPRGGTDTDTQYF. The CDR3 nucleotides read TGTGCCAGCAGCTTGAAAAAATTCGGGCCTAGGGGGGGGACAGACACAGATACGCAGTATTTT.

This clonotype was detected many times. The CDR3, as DNA: TGCAGTGCTAGTCGTCAGGGGGCTGACGAGCAGTACTTC. Protein: CSASRQGADEQYF. The chain couples TRBV20-1 to TRBJ2-7; 8 positions agree with TRBD1. The CDR3 has 13 amino acids. Germline assignment: CDR1 DFQATT and CDR2 SNEGSKA (reference sequence). Trimming removed 3 bases from V and 5 bases from J; junction bases left unmatched: 6.

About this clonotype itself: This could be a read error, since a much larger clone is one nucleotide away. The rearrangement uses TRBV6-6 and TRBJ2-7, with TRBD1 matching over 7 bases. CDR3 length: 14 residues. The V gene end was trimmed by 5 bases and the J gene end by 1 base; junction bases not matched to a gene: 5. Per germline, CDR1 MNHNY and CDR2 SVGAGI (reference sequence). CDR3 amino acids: CASSHRDRSYEQYF. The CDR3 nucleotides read TGTGCCAGCAGTCACCGGGACAGATCCTACGAGCAGTACTTC.

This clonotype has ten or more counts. CDR3 sequence reads: CAISEGLRETQYF. The CDR3 DNA sequence: TGTGCCATCAGTGAAGGGCTTAGGGAGACCCAGTACTTC. This sequence joins TRBV10-3 and TRBJ2-5, with D unresolved. Germline lookup yields CDR1 ENHRY and CDR2 SYGVKD. This CDR3 is 13 amino acids long. Trimming removed 3 bases from V and 5 bases from J, with 10 bases in between.

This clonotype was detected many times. The CDR3 nucleotides are TGTGCCAGCGGACTTAATGAGCAGTTCTTC. It translates to CASGLNEQFF. J is TRBJ2-1 and V is TRBV11-2; TRBD2 is a possible D gene (5 bases). Germline V gene lookup returns CDR1 SGHAT and CDR2 FQNNGV. With 8 bases removed from V and 7 bases from J, the gap between germline ends came to 6 bases. The CDR3 sequence is 10 residues long.

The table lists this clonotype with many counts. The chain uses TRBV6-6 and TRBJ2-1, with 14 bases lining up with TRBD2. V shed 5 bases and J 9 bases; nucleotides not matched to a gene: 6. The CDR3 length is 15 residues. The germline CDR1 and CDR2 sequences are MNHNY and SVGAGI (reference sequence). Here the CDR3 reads CASSETSGRATEQFF. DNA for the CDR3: TGTGCCAGCAGTGAGACTAGCGGGAGGGCCACTGAGCAGTTCTTC.

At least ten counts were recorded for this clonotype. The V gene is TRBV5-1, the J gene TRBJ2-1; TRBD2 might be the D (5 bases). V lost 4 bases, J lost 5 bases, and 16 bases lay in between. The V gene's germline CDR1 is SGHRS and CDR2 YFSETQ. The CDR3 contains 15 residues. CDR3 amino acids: CASSQEAATNNEQFF. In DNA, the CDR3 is TGCGCCAGCAGCCAGGAGGCGGCGACAAACAATGAGCAGTTCTTC.